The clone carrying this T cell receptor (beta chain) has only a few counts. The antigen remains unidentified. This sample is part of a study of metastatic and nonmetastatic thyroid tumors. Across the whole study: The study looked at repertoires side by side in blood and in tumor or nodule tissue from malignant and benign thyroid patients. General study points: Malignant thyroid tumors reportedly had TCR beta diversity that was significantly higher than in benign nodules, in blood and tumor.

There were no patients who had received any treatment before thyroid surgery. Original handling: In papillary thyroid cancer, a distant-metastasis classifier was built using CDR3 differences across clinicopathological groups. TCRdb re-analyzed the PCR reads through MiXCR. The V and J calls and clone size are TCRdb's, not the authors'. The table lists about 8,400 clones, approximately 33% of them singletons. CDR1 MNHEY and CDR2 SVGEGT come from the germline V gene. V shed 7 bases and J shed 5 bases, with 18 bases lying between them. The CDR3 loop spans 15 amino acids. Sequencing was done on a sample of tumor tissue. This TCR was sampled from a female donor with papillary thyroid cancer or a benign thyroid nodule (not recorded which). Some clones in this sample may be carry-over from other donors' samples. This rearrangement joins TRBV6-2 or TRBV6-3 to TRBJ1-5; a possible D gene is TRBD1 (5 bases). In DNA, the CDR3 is TGTGCCAGCATTTCTCCAGGGAAGGGATATCAGCCCCAGCATTTT. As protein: CASISPGKGYQPQHF.